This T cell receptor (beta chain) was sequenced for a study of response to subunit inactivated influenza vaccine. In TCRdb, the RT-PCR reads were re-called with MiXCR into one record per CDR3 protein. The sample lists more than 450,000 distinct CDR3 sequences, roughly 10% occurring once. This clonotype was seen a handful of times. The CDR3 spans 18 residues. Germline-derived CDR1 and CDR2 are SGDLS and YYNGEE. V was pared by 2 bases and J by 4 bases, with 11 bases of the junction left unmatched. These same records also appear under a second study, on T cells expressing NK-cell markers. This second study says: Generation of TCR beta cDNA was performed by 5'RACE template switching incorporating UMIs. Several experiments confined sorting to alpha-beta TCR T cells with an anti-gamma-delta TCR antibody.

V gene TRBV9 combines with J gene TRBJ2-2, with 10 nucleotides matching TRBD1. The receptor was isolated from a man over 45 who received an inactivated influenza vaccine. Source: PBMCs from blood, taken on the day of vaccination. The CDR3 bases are TGTGCCAGCAGCGTCACACCGGGACAGGGGTCGTTCACCGGGGAGCTGTTTTTT. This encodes CASSVTPGQGSFTGELFF. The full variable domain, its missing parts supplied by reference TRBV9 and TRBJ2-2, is DSGVTQTPKHLITATGQRVTLRCSPRSGDLSVYWYQQSLDQGLQFLIQYYNGEERAKGNILERFSAQQFPDLHSELNLSSLELGDSALYFCASSVTPGQGSFTGELFFGEGSRLTVL.